A selection of T cell receptor beta chains follows, all from one sample in a study of CD8+CD57+ T cells in acquired aplastic anemia. TCRdb itself ran the reads through MiXCR, one entry per CDR3 protein. This table has about 190,000 distinct CDR3 sequences, roughly half appearing once. The sample was sorted CD4+, CD8+, or CD8+CD57+ T cells (not recorded which) from PBMCs. Source of these receptors: a human donor in good health, serving as a control. Each CDR3 is given with its conserved first and last residue. A D gene is named only where the DNA matches it firmly. Part of the rows lack a size; the others show once, few, many or a class for expanded clones.

>NA|many|TRBV6-1|TRBJ2-7
TGTGCCAGCAGTGGCCTGCGGTTAGTGGAGCAGTACTTC
CASSGLRLVEQYF
>TRBD2|many|TRBV27|TRBJ2-7
TGTGCCAGCAGCGATCCTAGCGGGGGGGTTTACGAGCAGTACTTC
CASSDPSGGVYEQYF
>TRBD2|NA|TRBV20-1|TRBJ2-2
TGCAGTGCTAGACCGACTAGCGGGAGGGCCGGGGAGCTGTTTTTT
CSARPTSGRAGELFF
>NA|many|TRBV7-2|TRBJ1-3
TGTGCCAGCAGCTCCCGTTCGGGCTCTGGAAACACCATATATTTT
CASSSRSGSGNTIYF
>NA|many|TRBV19|TRBJ2-2
TGTGCCAGTAGGTCAGGGGCTCTGGGCACCGGGGAGCTGTTTTTT
CASRSGALGTGELFF
>NA|many|TRBV9|TRBJ2-7
TGTGCCAGCAGCCCCCGACAGGCAGTCTACGAGCAGTACTTC
CASSPRQAVYEQYF
>TRBD2|NA|TRBV12-3/TRBV12-4|TRBJ2-5
TGTGCCAGCACTAGCGGGAGGAACCGGGGCTTGGGAGAGACCCAGTACTTC
CASTSGRNRGLGETQYF
>NA|many|TRBV5-8|TRBJ1-1
TGTGCCAGCAGCCCATTGACACAACTGAACACTGAAGCTTTCTTT
CASSPLTQLNTEAFF
>TRBD2|few|TRBV7-7|TRBJ2-5
TGTGCTAGCAGCTTAGGCGGGGGGACTTTTCAAGAGACCCAATACTTC
CASSLGGGTFQETQYF
>NA|many|TRBV27|TRBJ1-6
TGTGCCAGCAGCCCAATAACGGGGGGCGTATCACCCCTCCACTTT
CASSPITGGVSPLHF
>NA|NA|TRBV20-1|TRBJ2-5
TGCAGTGCTTATTTGATGGCCGGACGGAGCACAGGAGAGACCCAGTACTTC
CSAYLMAGRSTGETQYF
>NA|once|TRBV29-1|TRBJ1-2
TGCAGCGTTGATGAGGGGTATAAATCTTTTGGCTACACCTTC
CSVDEGYKSFGYTF
>NA|NA|TRBV7-6|TRBJ1-2
TGTGCCAGCAGCCCCTCGGGGGTCAAGGGCTACACCTTC
CASSPSGVKGYTF
>NA|NA|TRBV6-5|TRBJ1-2
TGTGCCAGCAGTGGGGATTTAGCGTGG
CASSGDLAW
>NA|NA|TRBV7-9|TRBJ2-1
TGTGCCAGCGCTCCGGCTAGCGTCTACAATGAGCAGTTCTTC
CASAPASVYNEQFF
>NA|many|TRBV20-1|TRBJ2-7
TGCAGTGCTAGAGATCCCCCAACCCTAGGCAGAGGCTACGAGCAGTACTTC
CSARDPPTLGRGYEQYF
>NA|NA|TRBV30|TRBJ1-5
TGTGCCTGGGGGGTATGGGGCAATCAGCCCCAGCATTTT
CAWGVWGNQPQHF
>NA|NA|TRBV12-3/TRBV12-4|TRBJ2-7
TGTGCCAGCAGCACAAGTACCTCCTACGAGCAGTACTTC
CASSTSTSYEQYF
>NA|many|TRBV6-1|TRBJ1-1
TGTGCCAGCAGTGAAGCGGCTGCCCCTTGGACTGAAGCTTTCTTT
CASSEAAAPWTEAFF
>NA|NA|TRBV4-3|TRBJ1-1
TGCGCCAGCAGCCAAGTTTGGGCGAACACTGAAGCTTTCTTT
CASSQVWANTEAFF
>NA|many|TRBV6-5|TRBJ1-5
TGTGCCAGCACGAGCCCGGCAGGATATAGCAATCAGCCCCAGCATTTT
CASTSPAGYSNQPQHF
>TRBD1|NA|TRBV19|TRBJ1-2
TGTGCCAGCTCACCACAGGGGGAGGCTCACGGCTACACCTTC
CASSPQGEAHGYTF
>TRBD1|many|TRBV12-3/TRBV12-4|TRBJ2-3
TGTGCCAGCAGTTTAGGCAGGGGGCAGGCAGATACGCAGTATTTT
CASSLGRGQADTQYF
>NA|many|TRBV28|TRBJ1-2
TGTGCCAGCAGTTATGAACGGACCTATGGCTACACCTTC
CASSYERTYGYTF
>TRBD1|NA|TRBV6-6|TRBJ2-3
TGTGCCAGCACTCGGGTGGGACAGTCCCGCACAGATACGCAGTATTTT
CASTRVGQSRTDTQYF